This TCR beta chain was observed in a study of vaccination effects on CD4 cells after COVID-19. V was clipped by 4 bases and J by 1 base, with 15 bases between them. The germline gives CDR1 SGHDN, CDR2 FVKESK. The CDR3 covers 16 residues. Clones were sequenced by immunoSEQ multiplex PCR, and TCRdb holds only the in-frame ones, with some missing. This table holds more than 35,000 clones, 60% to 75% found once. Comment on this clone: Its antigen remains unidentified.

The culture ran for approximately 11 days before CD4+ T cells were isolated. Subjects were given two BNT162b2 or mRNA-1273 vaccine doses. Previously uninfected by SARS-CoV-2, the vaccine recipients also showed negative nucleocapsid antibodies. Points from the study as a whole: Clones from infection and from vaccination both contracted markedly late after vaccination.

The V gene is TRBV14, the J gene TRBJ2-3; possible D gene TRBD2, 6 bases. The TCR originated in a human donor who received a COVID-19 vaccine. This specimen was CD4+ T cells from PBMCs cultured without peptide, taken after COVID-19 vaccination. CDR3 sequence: CASSRDPGLGTDTQYF. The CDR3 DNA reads TGTGCCAGCAGCCGGGACCCGGGACTCGGCACAGATACGCAGTATTTT.